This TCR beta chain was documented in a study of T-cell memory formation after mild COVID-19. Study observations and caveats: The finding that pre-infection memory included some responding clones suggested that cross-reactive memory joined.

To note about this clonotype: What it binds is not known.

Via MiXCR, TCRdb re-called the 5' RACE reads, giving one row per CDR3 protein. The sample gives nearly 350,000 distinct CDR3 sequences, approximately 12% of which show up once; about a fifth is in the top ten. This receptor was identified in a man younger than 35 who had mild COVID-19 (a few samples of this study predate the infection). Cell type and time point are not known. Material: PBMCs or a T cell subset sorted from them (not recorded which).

This CDR3 reads CASSKGQSRTEAFF. The CDR3 region has the DNA TGTGCCAGCAGCAAGGGACAGAGTCGCACTGAAGCTTTCTTT. The V gene is TRBV7-2, the J gene TRBJ1-1; 7 nucleotides line up with TRBD1. CDR1 SGHTA and CDR2 FQGNSA come from the germline V gene. V was clipped by 5 bases and J by 4 bases; unmatched bases: 7. The CDR3 covers 14 residues.